The 30 T cell receptor beta chains given below trace back to one sample, sequenced in a study of blood T cell repertoires in COVID-19. The protocol was immunoSEQ multiplex PCR, while the TCRdb copy is restricted to in-frame clones and leaves out a portion. The data contain around 390,000 clones, about 87% of them singletons. Sequencing was done on a sample of PBMCs or T cells enriched from blood (not recorded which). These receptors were obtained from a woman aged 45-59 years who had recovered from COVID-19.

The V call is TRBV25-1, the J call TRBJ1-2; weak D call: TRBD1 (6 bases). The CDR3 spans 14 residues. Germline values: CDR1 MGHDK, CDR2 SYGVNS. V gave up 1 base and J gave up 8 bases, with 14 bases separating them. CDR3 protein: CASSELQGTGGYTF. CDR3 sequence (DNA): TGTGCCAGCAGTGAATTACAGGGTACTGGGGGCTACACCTTC.

The rearrangement links TRBV5-1 to TRBJ2-2; possibly TRBD2 for D (6 bases). CDR1 and CDR2 from the germline V gene are SGHRS and YFSETQ. V shed 4 bases and J shed 2 bases, with 18 bases lying between them. This CDR3 is 17 amino acids long. As DNA, the CDR3 is TGCGCCAGCAGCCCCGACACGTGGAGGGCTAACACCGGGGAGCTGTTTTTT. This sequence encodes CASSPDTWRANTGELFF.

This chain uses TRBV27 with TRBJ1-6; 10 nucleotides line up with TRBD1. V trimming: 5 bases; J trimming: 7 bases; junction bases outside the gene matches: 5. Germline values: CDR1 MNHEY, CDR2 SMNVEV (reference sequence). The CDR3 spans 15 residues. The CDR3 coding sequence is TGTGCCAGCAGTCTCACGACAGGGGGCAATTCACCCCTCCACTTT. Translated: CASSLTTGGNSPLHF.

This chain connects TRBV6-1 to TRBJ1-6; D may be TRBD1 (5 bases). This CDR3 spans 14 amino acids. Trimming left V 3 bases short and J 4 bases short, with 7 bases between. Germline lookup yields CDR1 MNHNS and CDR2 SASEGT. In DNA, the CDR3 is TGTGCCAGCAGTGAGACAGTTTATAATTCACCCCTCCACTTT. It codes for CASSETVYNSPLHF.

The chain is built from TRBV6-2 or TRBV6-3 and TRBJ1-1, with 9 bases fitting TRBD1. The CDR3 has 16 amino acids. CDR1 and CDR2 (germline): MNHEY, SVGEGT. Losses at the gene ends were 5 bases for V and 1 base for J; bases not matched to a gene: 8. The CDR3 protein is CASSPLRDRANTEAFF. In DNA, the CDR3 is TGTGCCAGCAGTCCCCTCCGGGACAGGGCGAACACTGAAGCTTTCTTT.

The chain joins TRBV7-3 to TRBJ2-1; 8 positions agree with TRBD1. Germline loops: CDR1 SGHTA, CDR2 FQGTGA. This CDR3 contains 14 residues. With V trimmed by 5 bases and J by 8 bases, 8 bases remained unmatched. The CDR3 protein is CASSPSGGGYEQFF. The CDR3 DNA follows: TGTGCCAGCAGCCCTTCAGGGGGCGGGTATGAGCAGTTCTTC.

CDR3 sequence (DNA): TGTGCCATCACTGTGGGTGGCAGGGCCTACGAGCAGTACTTC. Its translation is CAITVGGRAYEQYF. The chain couples TRBV10-3 to TRBJ2-7; weak D call: TRBD1 (5 bases). The germline V and J ends were trimmed by 7 bases and 2 bases, with 15 bases remaining between them. The CDR3 sequence is 14 residues long. The V gene's germline CDR1 is ENHRY and CDR2 SYGVKD.

The chain couples TRBV6-2 or TRBV6-3 to TRBJ1-5; 8 bases fit TRBD1. The CDR3 extends over 15 amino acids. Germline loops: CDR1 MNHEY, CDR2 SVGEGT. V shed 5 bases, J shed 5 bases, and the junction held 8 bases outside the gene matches. The DNA for the CDR3 is TGTGCCAGCAGTCAAAGACAGGGGACTCATCAGCCCCAGCATTTT. Its translation is CASSQRQGTHQPQHF.

This clone appeared a few times. The V call is TRBV28, the J call TRBJ2-7; TRBD1 aligns across 9 bases. The germline gives CDR1 MDHEN, CDR2 SYDVKM. The CDR3 loop spans 16 amino acids. The V and J ends lost 4 bases and 1 base, in that order; junction bases with no gene match: 8. CDR3 residues: CASSSPGQGISYEQYF. The CDR3, as DNA: TGTGCCAGCAGTTCCCCCGGACAGGGGATATCCTACGAGCAGTACTTC.

This chain connects TRBV25-1 to TRBJ1-1; no definite D call. CDR3 length: 14 residues. Deletions cut 6 bases from V and 4 bases from J, with 15 bases between. Germline V CDR1 and CDR2: MGHDK, SYGVNS. The CDR3 loop is CASRNSRMSTEAFF. CDR3 nucleotides: TGTGCCAGCAGAAACTCCCGAATGAGCACTGAAGCTTTCTTT.

V usage is TRBV6-1 and J usage is TRBJ1-1, with a tentative D call TRBD1 (6 bases). The CDR3 has 15 residues. Germline CDR1 MNHNS, CDR2 SASEGT. V lost 3 bases, J lost 5 bases, and 16 bases lay in between. The CDR3, as DNA: TGTGCCAGCAGTGACCGCCAGGGGCTAGGGACTGAAGCTTTCTTT. The encoded protein is CASSDRQGLGTEAFF.

The chain joins TRBV7-8 to TRBJ1-5; D remains unclear. The CDR3 covers 13 residues. Germline-derived CDR1 and CDR2 are SGHVS and FQNEAQ. Trimming left V 5 bases short and J 0 bases short, with 5 bases between. In DNA form, the CDR3 reads TGTGCCAGCAGCGCTAATAGCAATCAGCCCCAGCATTTT. Translating gives CASSANSNQPQHF.

The CDR3 DNA reads as TGTGCCAGTAGTTCCCGCCCGATGCGGGAACAGCCCCAGCATTTT. This encodes CASSSRPMREQPQHF. The chain carries TRBV19 and TRBJ1-5; D unresolved. The V gene lost 5 bases and the J gene lost 7 bases, with 18 bases spanning the gap. This CDR3 region has 15 residues. Germline V gives CDR1 LNHDA, CDR2 SQIVND (reference sequence). Complete variable domain (other parts from reference TRBV19 and TRBJ1-5): DGGITQSPKYLFRKEGQNVTLSCEQNLNHDAMYWYRQDPGQGLRLIYYSQIVNDFQKGDIAEGYSVSREKKESFPLTVTSAQKNPTAFYLCASSSRPMREQPQHFGDGTRLSIL.

This clone has a single count. The V call is TRBV3-1 (or the pseudogene TRBV3-2), the J call TRBJ1-5; the D gene is possibly TRBD1 (6 bases). Germline CDR1 is LGHDT and CDR2 is YNNKEL (reference sequence). V lost 3 bases to trimming and J lost 7 bases, with 10 bases between them. This CDR3 is built from 13 residues. The CDR3 sequence is CASSQTGRQPQHF. The DNA for the CDR3 is TGTGCCAGCAGCCAGACAGGTCGGCAGCCCCAGCATTTT.

This chain connects TRBV29-1 to TRBJ1-1; a weak D match, TRBD1 (5 bases). The CDR3 spans 14 residues. V was clipped by 2 bases and J by 1 base, with 11 bases between them. Germline V lookup: CDR1 SQVTM, CDR2 ANQGSEA. CDR3 amino acids: CSVEWAGKNTEAFF. As DNA, the CDR3 is TGCAGCGTTGAATGGGCAGGGAAGAACACTGAAGCTTTCTTT.

The chain carries TRBV19 and TRBJ1-2; D is ambiguous. Between the trimmed V and J ends, which lost 3 bases and 5 bases, there was a span of 16 bases. The CDR3 runs to 15 residues. Germline values: CDR1 LNHDA, CDR2 SQIVND (reference sequence). The CDR3 DNA reads as TGTGCCAGTAGTATTTCTCAGGTGCGAGGGTATGGCTACACCTTC. Translation gives CASSISQVRGYGYTF.

The chain couples TRBV19 to TRBJ1-2, with TRBD1 identical over 10 bases. The CDR3 sequence is 16 residues long. V shed 3 bases, J shed 0 bases, and the junction held 4 bases outside the gene matches. Germline CDR1 is LNHDA and CDR2 is SQIVND (reference sequence). CDR3 loop: CASSIRDRGANYGYTF. The CDR3 DNA reads TGTGCCAGTAGTATCCGGGACAGGGGAGCTAACTATGGCTACACCTTC.

V is TRBV9 and J is TRBJ1-3, with D possibly TRBD1 on 5 matching bases. The germline CDR1 and CDR2 sequences are SGDLS and YYNGEE. Trimming left V 4 bases short and J 0 bases short, with 14 bases between. CDR3 length equals 16 residues. DNA of the CDR3: TGTGCCAGCAGCTTAGGCCTGACAGACTCTGGAAACACCATATATTTT. Translating gives CASSLGLTDSGNTIYF.

J is TRBJ2-1 and V is TRBV4-3; 11 bases line up with TRBD2. V lost 0 bases to trimming and J lost 8 bases; unmatched junction nucleotides: 9. CDR3 size: 17 residues. Germline V gene sequence: CDR1 LGHNA, CDR2 YSLEER. The CDR3 region has the DNA TGCGCCAGCAGCCAAGAATTGCTAGCGGGGGGAGTATATGAGCAGTTCTTC. This gives the protein CASSQELLAGGVYEQFF.

V is TRBV9 and J is TRBJ1-2, with 10 bases fitting TRBD1. Unmatched junction bases numbered 12, after V lost 4 bases and J lost 3 bases. This CDR3 region has 17 residues. Germline CDR1 is SGDLS and CDR2 is YYNGEE. Here the CDR3 DNA reads TGTGCCAGCAGCCTCGATCCTCGAGGGACAGGGGACTATGGCTACACCTTC. Translated, it gives CASSLDPRGTGDYGYTF.

The gene calls are TRBV6-2 or TRBV6-3 and TRBJ2-7, with D possibly TRBD1 on 5 matching bases. Germline V gene lookup returns CDR1 MNHEY and CDR2 SVGEGT. The germline V and J ends were trimmed by 6 bases and 4 bases, with 16 bases remaining between them. This CDR3 spans 14 amino acids. CDR3 sequence reads: CASSPRTLPYEQYF. DNA of the CDR3: TGTGCCAGCAGCCCAAGGACACTTCCTTACGAGCAGTACTTC.

This rearrangement joins TRBV27 to TRBJ2-6, with a weak D call TRBD1 (6 bases). The V end was cut by 5 bases, the J end by 0 bases, with 14 bases between. This CDR3 is built from 17 residues. Germline values: CDR1 MNHEY, CDR2 SMNVEV (reference sequence). The CDR3 DNA sequence: TGTGCCAGCAGTACCCCCGGACAGTACTCTGGGGCCAACGTCCTGACTTTC. Its protein product is CASSTPGQYSGANVLTF.

This chain links TRBV6-5 with TRBJ2-2, with 9 positions matching TRBD1. V trimming: 4 bases; J trimming: 0 bases; junction bases outside the gene matches: 3. The CDR3 covers 16 residues. Germline V gene sequence: CDR1 MNHEY, CDR2 SVGAGI. The CDR3 protein is CASSSRQGANTGELFF. Here the CDR3 DNA reads TGTGCCAGCAGTTCTCGACAGGGGGCGAACACCGGGGAGCTGTTTTTT.

The chain combines TRBV12-5 with TRBJ1-2, with D hard to call. The CDR3 runs 13 residues. The V and J ends lost 5 bases and 6 bases respectively, with 13 bases between them. The germline CDR1 and CDR2 sequences are LGHNT and FRNRAP. As DNA, the CDR3 is TGTGCTAGTGGTCAATCCCTAGAGGATGGCTACACCTTC. Protein product: CASGQSLEDGYTF.

This clone was detected only a few times. The rearrangement uses TRBV3-1 (or the pseudogene TRBV3-2) and TRBJ1-1; tentatively, D is TRBD1 (5 bases). Per the germline V gene, CDR1 is LGHDT and CDR2 is YNNKEL (reference sequence). The CDR3 is made up of 15 amino acids. V shed 4 bases and J shed 4 bases, with 16 bases lying between them. CDR3 bases: TGTGCCAGCAGCCCTCTCGGGGGTGATGGCACTGAAGCTTTCTTT. Translation gives CASSPLGGDGTEAFF.

This clone appeared once. This sequence joins TRBV19 and TRBJ2-5; 8 bases map to TRBD2. Germline lookup yields CDR1 LNHDA and CDR2 SQIVND (reference sequence). The CDR3 loop spans 14 amino acids. The J segment lost 4 bases and the V segment lost 2 bases, leaving 3 bases of the junction unmatched. The DNA for the CDR3 is TGTGCCAGTAGTATACGGCGGGGGGTAGAGACCCAGTACTTC. This sequence encodes CASSIRRGVETQYF.

V and J are TRBV6-5 and TRBJ1-2, with D possibly matching TRBD1 (5 bases). Trimming took off 5 bases at V and 5 bases at J, with 18 bases between the two ends. The CDR3 has 15 amino acids. The germline V gene has CDR1 MNHEY and CDR2 SVGAGI. DNA for the CDR3: TGTGCCAGCAGTACCCCGGGACGGACTACATATGGCTACACCTTC. Its protein product is CASSTPGRTTYGYTF.

The chain couples TRBV6-4 to TRBJ1-2; D is perhaps TRBD1 (6 bases). Between the trimmed V and J ends, which lost 5 bases and 6 bases, there was a span of 16 bases. The CDR3 spans 14 residues. Per the germline V gene, CDR1 is MRHNA and CDR2 is SNTAGT. CDR3 loop: CASSPTGGAHGYTF. The DNA of the CDR3 is TGTGCCAGCAGTCCGACGGGGGGGGCACATGGCTACACCTTC.

This chain links TRBV25-1 with TRBJ1-1; D call uncertain. The V end was cut by 1 base, the J end by 0 bases, with 15 bases between. The CDR3 length is 17 residues. Germline lookup yields CDR1 MGHDK and CDR2 SYGVNS. Here the CDR3 reads CASSEFWIEELNTEAFF. DNA for the CDR3: TGTGCCAGCAGTGAATTTTGGATTGAGGAGCTGAACACTGAAGCTTTCTTT. The entire variable domain, with the rest obtained from reference TRBV25-1 and TRBJ1-1, is as follows: EADIYQTPRYLVIGTGKKITLECSQTMGHDKMYWYQQDPGMELHLIHYSYGVNSTEKGDLSSESTVSRIRTEHFPLTLESARPSHTSQYLCASSEFWIEELNTEAFFGQGTRLTVV.

This clone was observed a handful of times. The J gene is TRBJ2-5, the V gene TRBV3-1 (or the pseudogene TRBV3-2); possible D gene TRBD1, 6 bases. V lost 8 bases to trimming and J lost 1 base, with 11 bases between them. This CDR3 contains 13 residues. In germline, CDR1 is LGHDT, CDR2 YNNKEL (reference sequence). For the CDR3, the DNA is TGTGCCAGCGGCCGGGACATCCAAGAGACCCAGTACTTC. This codes for CASGRDIQETQYF.